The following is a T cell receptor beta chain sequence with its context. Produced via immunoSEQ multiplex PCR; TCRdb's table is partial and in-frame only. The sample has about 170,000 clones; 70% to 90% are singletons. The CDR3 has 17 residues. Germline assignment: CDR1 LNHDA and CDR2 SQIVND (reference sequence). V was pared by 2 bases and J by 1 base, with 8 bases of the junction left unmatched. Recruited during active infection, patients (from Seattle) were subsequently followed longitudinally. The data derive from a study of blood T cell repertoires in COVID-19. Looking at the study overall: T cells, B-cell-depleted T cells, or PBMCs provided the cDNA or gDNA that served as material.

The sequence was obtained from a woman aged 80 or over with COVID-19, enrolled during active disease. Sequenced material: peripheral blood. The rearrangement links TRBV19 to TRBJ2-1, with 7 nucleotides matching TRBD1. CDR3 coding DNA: TGTGCCAGTAGTATATCAGGGACAGACGTTTCCTACAATGAGCAGTTCTTC. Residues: CASSISGTDVSYNEQFF.